These 10 T cell receptor beta chains came from one sample sequenced in a study of CD8+ T cells in alopecia areata. Following RNA extraction, reverse transcription yielded cDNA that acted as the sequencing template. The table came from immunoSEQ multiplex PCR; TCRdb's copy has only in-frame clones and leaves some out. The sample includes roughly 100,000 clones, approximately 58% of them seen just once. The specimen was CD4+ T cells sorted from blood. The receptor source for this set is a human donor in good health.

The rearrangement uses TRBV18 and TRBJ2-2; D unresolved. CDR3 length: 12 amino acids. Deletions cut 4 bases from V and 3 bases from J, with 3 bases between. Germline V gene data show CDR1 as KGHSH and CDR2 as LQKENI. CDR3 sequence: CASSLDTGELFF. DNA for the CDR3: TGTGCCAGCTCACTTGACACCGGGGAGCTGTTTTTT. Full variable domain (rest looked up from reference TRBV18 and TRBJ2-2): NAGVMQNPRHLVRRRGQEARLRCSPMKGHSHVYWYRQLPEEGLKFMVYLQKENIIDESGMPKERFSAEFPKEGPSILRIQQVVRGDSAAYFCASSLDTGELFFGEGSRLTVL.

This clone was seen a few times. The rearrangement joins TRBV13 to TRBJ1-2, with D perhaps TRBD1 (6 bases). The germline V gene has CDR1 PRHDT and CDR2 FYEKMQ (reference sequence). V lost 4 bases and J lost 5, with 11 bases in between. The CDR3 extends over 13 amino acids. The CDR3 sequence: CASSSRGAYGYTF. The DNA for the CDR3 is TGTGCCAGCAGCTCCCGGGGGGCGTATGGCTACACCTTC.

This clone was observed a few times. V usage is TRBV5-1 and J usage is TRBJ1-1, with a weak D call TRBD1 (6 bases). Per germline, CDR1 SGHRS and CDR2 YFSETQ. The CDR3 is 15 amino acids. V was clipped by 0 bases and J by 0 bases, with 9 bases between them. This CDR3 is CASSLEGVMNTEAFF. The CDR3 bases are TGCGCCAGCAGCTTGGAGGGGGTAATGAACACTGAAGCTTTCTTT.

This clone turned up a few times. The chain has TRBV29-1 and TRBJ1-2; 10 bases map to TRBD1. The CDR3 consists of 13 residues. The trim removed 5 bases at V and 7 bases at J, leaving 7 bases unmatched. From germline, CDR1 is SQVTM and CDR2 ANQGSEA. The CDR3, as DNA: TGCAGCGTTCGTGGACAGGGGGGTGGTGGCTACACCTTC. It is translated as CSVRGQGGGGYTF.

The chain has TRBV25-1 and TRBJ2-7; D possibly corresponds to TRBD1 (6 bases). This CDR3 comprises 14 residues. Germline CDR1 reads MGHDK; CDR2 reads SYGVNS. The V end lost 6 bases, the J end lost 6 bases, and 18 bases lay between the germline ends. Written as DNA, the CDR3 is TGTGCCAGCAGCTCCCGCCAGGGGTTGTCCGAGCAGTACTTC. Translated, it gives CASSSRQGLSEQYF.

This clone was detected a few times. The J gene is TRBJ1-2, the V gene TRBV20-1, with unresolved D. Germline values: CDR1 DFQATT, CDR2 SNEGSKA (reference sequence). There are 11 residues in the CDR3. Trimming stripped 6 bases from V and 11 bases from J, with 16 bases between. This CDR3 reads CSASPYEEYTF. CDR3 sequence (DNA): TGCAGTGCCAGCCCGTATGAGGAGTACACCTTC.

The chain carries TRBV29-1 and TRBJ2-3; D uncertain. Looked up from germline, CDR1 is SQVTM and CDR2 is ANQGSEA. This CDR3 contains 15 residues. The V and J ends lost 5 bases and 2 bases respectively, with 17 bases between them. The CDR3 DNA reads TGCAGCGTTAGGTTACAACCTAACCCCACAGATACGCAGTATTTT. It translates to CSVRLQPNPTDTQYF.

The chain combines TRBV11-3 with TRBJ2-6; D gene unclear. Germline CDR1 is SGHNT and CDR2 is YENEEA. V was cut by 1 base and J by 2 bases, with 9 bases left in between. The CDR3 spans 16 residues. In DNA, the CDR3 is TGTGCCAGCAGCTTAGTAAGCCTAACTGGGGCCAACGTCCTGACTTTC. Protein product: CASSLVSLTGANVLTF.

This clone was seen a few times. V is TRBV15 and J is TRBJ1-5, with 9 bases that match TRBD1. This CDR3 has 16 amino acids. CDR1 LNHNV and CDR2 YYDKDF come from the germline V gene (reference sequence). V gave up 0 bases and J gave up 2 bases; unmatched junction bases: 2. The CDR3 sequence: CATSRDWTGGNQPQHF. CDR3 in DNA: TGTGCCACCAGCAGAGATTGGACAGGGGGCAATCAGCCCCAGCATTTT. The full variable domain, with the rest looked up from reference TRBV15 and TRBJ1-5, is DAMVIQNPRYQVTQFGKPVTLSCSQTLNHNVMYWYQQKSSQAPKLLFHYYDKDFNNEADTPDNFQSRRPNTSFCFLDIRSPGLGDTAMYLCATSRDWTGGNQPQHFGDGTRLSIL.

The chain is built from TRBV10-1 and TRBJ2-3; tentatively, D is TRBD2 (5 bases). The CDR3 has 15 residues. Trimming took 4 bases from V and 3 from J, leaving 14 bases between them. Germline CDR1 is WNHNN and CDR2 is SYGVQD (reference sequence). The CDR3 loop reads CASSGRGNGTDTQYF. For the CDR3, the DNA is TGCGCCAGCAGTGGCCGGGGAAACGGGACAGATACGCAGTATTTT.